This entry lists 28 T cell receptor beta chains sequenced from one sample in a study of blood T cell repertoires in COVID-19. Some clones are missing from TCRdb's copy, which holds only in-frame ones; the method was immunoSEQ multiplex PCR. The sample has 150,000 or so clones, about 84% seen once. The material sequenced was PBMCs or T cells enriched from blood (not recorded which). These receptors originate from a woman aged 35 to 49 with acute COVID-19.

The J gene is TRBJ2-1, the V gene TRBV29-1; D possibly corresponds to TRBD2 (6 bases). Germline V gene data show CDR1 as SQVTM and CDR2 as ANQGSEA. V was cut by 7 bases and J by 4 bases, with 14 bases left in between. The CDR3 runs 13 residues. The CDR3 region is CSARDGGYNEQFF. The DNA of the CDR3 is TGCAGCGCACGGGACGGGGGATACAATGAGCAGTTCTTC.

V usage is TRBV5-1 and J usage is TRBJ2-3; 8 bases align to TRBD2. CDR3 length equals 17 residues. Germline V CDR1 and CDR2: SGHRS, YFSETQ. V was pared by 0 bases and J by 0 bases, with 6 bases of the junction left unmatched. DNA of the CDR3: TGCGCCAGCAGCTTGGCCCCTACTAGCGGTAGCACAGATACGCAGTATTTT. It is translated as CASSLAPTSGSTDTQYF.

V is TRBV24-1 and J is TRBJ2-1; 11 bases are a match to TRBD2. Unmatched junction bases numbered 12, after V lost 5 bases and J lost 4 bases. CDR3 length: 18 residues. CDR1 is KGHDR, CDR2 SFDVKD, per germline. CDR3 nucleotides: TGTGCCACCAGTGGTGGGGGGGTTAGGACTAGCGGGTACAATGAGCAGTTCTTC. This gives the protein CATSGGGVRTSGYNEQFF.

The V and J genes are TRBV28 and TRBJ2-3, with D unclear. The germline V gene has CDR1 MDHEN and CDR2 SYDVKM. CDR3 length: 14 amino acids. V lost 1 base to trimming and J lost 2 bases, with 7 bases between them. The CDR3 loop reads CASSLLVSTDTQYF. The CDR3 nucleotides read TGTGCCAGCAGTTTATTAGTCTCCACAGATACGCAGTATTTT.

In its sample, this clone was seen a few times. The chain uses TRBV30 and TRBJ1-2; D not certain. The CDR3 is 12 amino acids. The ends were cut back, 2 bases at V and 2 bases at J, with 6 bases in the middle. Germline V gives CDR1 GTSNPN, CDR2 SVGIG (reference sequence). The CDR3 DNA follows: TGTGCCTGGAGTAATGGCAACTATGGCTACACCTTC. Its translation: CAWSNGNYGYTF.

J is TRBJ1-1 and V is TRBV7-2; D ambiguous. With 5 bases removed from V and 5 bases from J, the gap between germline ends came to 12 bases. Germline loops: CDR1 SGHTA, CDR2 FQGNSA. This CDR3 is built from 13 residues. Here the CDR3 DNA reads TGTGCCAGCAGCCCCCCAGGAGGAACTGAAGCTTTCTTT. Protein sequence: CASSPPGGTEAFF.

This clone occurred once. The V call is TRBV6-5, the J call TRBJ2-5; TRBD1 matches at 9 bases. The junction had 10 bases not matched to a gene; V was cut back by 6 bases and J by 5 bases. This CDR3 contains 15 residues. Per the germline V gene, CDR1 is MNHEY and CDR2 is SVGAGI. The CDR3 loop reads CASSPGTGRSETQYF. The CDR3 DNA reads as TGTGCCAGCAGCCCCGGGACAGGGCGGTCGGAGACCCAGTACTTC.

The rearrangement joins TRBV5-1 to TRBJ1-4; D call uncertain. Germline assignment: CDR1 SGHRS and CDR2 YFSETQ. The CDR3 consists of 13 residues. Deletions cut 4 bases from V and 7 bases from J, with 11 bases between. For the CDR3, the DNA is TGCGCCAGCAGCCCTAGCTTCAGTGAAAAACTGTTTTTT. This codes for CASSPSFSEKLFF. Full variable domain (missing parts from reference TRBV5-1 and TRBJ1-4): KAGVTQTPRYLIKTRGQQVTLSCSPISGHRSVSWYQQTPGQGLQFLFEYFSETQRNKGNFPGRFSGRQFSNSRSEMNVSTLELGDSALYLCASSPSFSEKLFFGSGTQLSVL.

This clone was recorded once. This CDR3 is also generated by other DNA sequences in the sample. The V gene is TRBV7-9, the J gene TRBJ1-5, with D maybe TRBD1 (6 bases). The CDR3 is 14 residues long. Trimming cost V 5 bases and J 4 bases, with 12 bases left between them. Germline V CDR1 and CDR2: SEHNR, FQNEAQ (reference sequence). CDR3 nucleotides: TGTGCCAGCAGCCTTGGACAGCCTAATCAGCCCCAGCATTTT. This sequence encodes CASSLGQPNQPQHF.

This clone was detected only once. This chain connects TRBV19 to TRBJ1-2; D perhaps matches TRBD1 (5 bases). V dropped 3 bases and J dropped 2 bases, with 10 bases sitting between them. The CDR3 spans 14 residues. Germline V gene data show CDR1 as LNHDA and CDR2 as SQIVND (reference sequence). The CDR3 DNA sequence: TGTGCCAGTAGTATCTCCGACAGCAACTATGGCTACACCTTC. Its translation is CASSISDSNYGYTF.

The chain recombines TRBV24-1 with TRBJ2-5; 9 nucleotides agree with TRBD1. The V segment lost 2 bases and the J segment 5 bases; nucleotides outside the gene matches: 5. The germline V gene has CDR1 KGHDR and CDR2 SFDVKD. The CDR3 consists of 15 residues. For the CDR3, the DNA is TGTGCCACCAGTGATTATAGAGGACAGGGGGAGACCCAGTACTTC. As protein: CATSDYRGQGETQYF.

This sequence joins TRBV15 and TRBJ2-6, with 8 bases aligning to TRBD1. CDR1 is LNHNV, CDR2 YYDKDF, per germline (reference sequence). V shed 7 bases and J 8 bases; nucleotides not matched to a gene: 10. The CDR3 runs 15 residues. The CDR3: CATTGGRQGTNVLTF. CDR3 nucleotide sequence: TGTGCCACCACCGGGGGACGACAGGGGACCAACGTCCTGACTTTC.

The CDR3 sequence: CASSLTYGSNYGYTF. The CDR3, as DNA: TGTGCCAGCAGCCTGACTTATGGGTCTAACTATGGCTACACCTTC. The chain combines TRBV5-4 with TRBJ1-2; D is undetermined. V shed 4 bases and J shed 0 bases, with 13 bases lying between them. CDR3 length equals 15 residues. Per the germline V gene, CDR1 is SGHNT and CDR2 is YYREEE (reference sequence).

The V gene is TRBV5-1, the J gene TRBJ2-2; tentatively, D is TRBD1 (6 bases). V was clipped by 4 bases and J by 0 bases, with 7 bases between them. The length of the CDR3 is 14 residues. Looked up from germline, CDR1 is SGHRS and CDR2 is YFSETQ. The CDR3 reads CASSEGANTGELFF. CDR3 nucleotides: TGCGCCAGCAGCGAGGGGGCGAACACCGGGGAGCTGTTTTTT.

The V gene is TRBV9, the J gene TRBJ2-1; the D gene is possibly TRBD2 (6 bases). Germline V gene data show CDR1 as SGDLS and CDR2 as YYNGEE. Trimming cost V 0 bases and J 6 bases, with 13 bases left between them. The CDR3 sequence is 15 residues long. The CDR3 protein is CASSVEEGELNEQFF. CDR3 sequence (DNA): TGTGCCAGCAGCGTAGAGGAGGGAGAGCTCAATGAGCAGTTCTTC.

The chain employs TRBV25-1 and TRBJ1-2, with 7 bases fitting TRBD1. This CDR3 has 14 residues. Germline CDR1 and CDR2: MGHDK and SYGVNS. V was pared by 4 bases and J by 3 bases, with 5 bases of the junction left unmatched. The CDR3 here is CASSATGTHYGYTF. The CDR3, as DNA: TGTGCCAGCAGTGCGACAGGGACCCACTATGGCTACACCTTC.

The CDR3: CASSLESSGKSYNEQFF. CDR3 sequence (DNA): TGTGCCAGCAGCTTAGAGTCTAGCGGGAAAAGCTACAATGAGCAGTTCTTC. The rearrangement joins TRBV7-9 to TRBJ2-1, with 9 bases lining up with TRBD2. V dropped 1 base and J dropped 3; count of bases not matched to a gene: 7. Germline lookup yields CDR1 SEHNR and CDR2 FQNEAQ (reference sequence). The CDR3 covers 17 residues.

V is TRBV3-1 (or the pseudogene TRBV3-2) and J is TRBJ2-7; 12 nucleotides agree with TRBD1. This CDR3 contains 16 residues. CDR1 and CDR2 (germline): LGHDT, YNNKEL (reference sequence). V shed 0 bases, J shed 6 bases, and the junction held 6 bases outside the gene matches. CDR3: CASSQDSGTGGGEQYF. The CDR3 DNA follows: TGTGCCAGCAGCCAAGACTCTGGGACAGGGGGCGGCGAGCAGTACTTC.

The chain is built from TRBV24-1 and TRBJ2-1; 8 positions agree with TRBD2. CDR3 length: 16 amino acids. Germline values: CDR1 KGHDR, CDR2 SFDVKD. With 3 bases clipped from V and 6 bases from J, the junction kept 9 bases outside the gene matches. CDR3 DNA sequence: TGTGCCACCAGTGATCCGTCAGCGGGAGTTTCCAATGAGCAGTTCTTC. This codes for CATSDPSAGVSNEQFF.

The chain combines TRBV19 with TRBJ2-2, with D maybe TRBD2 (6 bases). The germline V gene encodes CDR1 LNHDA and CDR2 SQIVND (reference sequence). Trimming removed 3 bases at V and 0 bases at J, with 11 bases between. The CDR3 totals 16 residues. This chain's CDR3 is CASSMRAGSNTGELFF. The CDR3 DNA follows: TGTGCCAGTAGTATGAGGGCGGGGTCGAACACCGGGGAGCTGTTTTTT. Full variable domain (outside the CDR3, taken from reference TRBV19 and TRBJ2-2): DGGITQSPKYLFRKEGQNVTLSCEQNLNHDAMYWYRQDPGQGLRLIYYSQIVNDFQKGDIAEGYSVSREKKESFPLTVTSAQKNPTAFYLCASSMRAGSNTGELFFGEGSRLTVL.

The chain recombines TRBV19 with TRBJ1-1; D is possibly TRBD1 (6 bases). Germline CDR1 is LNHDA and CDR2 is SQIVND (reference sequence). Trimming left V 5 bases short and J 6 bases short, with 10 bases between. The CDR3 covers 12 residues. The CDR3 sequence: CASSYDRSEAFF. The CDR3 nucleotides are TGTGCCAGTAGTTACGACAGGTCTGAAGCTTTCTTT. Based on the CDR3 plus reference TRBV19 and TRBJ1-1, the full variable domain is DGGITQSPKYLFRKEGQNVTLSCEQNLNHDAMYWYRQDPGQGLRLIYYSQIVNDFQKGDIAEGYSVSREKKESFPLTVTSAQKNPTAFYLCASSYDRSEAFFGQGTRLTVV.

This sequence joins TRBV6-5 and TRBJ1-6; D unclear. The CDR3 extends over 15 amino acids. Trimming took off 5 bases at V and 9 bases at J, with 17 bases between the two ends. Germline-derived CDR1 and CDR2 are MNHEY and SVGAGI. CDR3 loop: CASSTMIGLGSPLHF. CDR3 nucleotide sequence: TGTGCCAGCAGTACAATGATCGGCCTAGGTTCACCCCTCCACTTT.

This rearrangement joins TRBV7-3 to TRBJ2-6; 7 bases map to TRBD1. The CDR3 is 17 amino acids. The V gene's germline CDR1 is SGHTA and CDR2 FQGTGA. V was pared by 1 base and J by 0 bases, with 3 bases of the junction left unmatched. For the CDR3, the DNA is TGTGCCAGCAGCTTAAGGGACAGCCCCTCTGGGGCCAACGTCCTGACTTTC. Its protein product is CASSLRDSPSGANVLTF.

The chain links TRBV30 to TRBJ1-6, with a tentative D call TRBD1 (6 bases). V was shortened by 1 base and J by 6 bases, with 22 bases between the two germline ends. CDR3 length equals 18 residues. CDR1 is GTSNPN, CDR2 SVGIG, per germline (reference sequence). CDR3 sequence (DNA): TGTGCCTGGAGTGCAGGCAAGGGGGGGGGAACGGGTAATTCACCCCTCCACTTT. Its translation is CAWSAGKGGGTGNSPLHF.

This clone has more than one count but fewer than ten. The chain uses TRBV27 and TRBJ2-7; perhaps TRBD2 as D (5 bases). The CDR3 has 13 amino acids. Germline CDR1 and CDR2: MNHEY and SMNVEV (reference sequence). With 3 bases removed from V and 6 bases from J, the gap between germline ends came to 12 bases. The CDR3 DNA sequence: TGTGCCAGCAGTTTTTCGGGGTTTGGCGAGCAGTACTTC. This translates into CASSFSGFGEQYF.

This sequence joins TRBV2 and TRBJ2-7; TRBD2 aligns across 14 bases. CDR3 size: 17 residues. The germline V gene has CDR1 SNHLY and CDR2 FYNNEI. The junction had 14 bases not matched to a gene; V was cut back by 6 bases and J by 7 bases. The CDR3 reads CASRRHLSGLAGAEQYV. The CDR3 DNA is TGTGCCAGCAGACGGCACCTATCGGGACTAGCGGGAGCAGAGCAGTACGTC.

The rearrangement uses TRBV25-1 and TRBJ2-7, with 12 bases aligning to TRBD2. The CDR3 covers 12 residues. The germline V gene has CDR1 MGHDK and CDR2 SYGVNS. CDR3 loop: CASSGWTSGIEV. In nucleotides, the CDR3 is TGTGCCAGCAGTGGCTGGACTAGCGGGATAGAGGTC.

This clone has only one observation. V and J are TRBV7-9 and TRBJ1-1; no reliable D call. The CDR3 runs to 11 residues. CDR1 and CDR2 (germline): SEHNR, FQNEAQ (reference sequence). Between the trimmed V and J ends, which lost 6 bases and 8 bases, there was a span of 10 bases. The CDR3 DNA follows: TGTGCCAGCAGGTCCCAGCGAGAAGCTTTCTTT. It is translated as CASRSQREAFF.